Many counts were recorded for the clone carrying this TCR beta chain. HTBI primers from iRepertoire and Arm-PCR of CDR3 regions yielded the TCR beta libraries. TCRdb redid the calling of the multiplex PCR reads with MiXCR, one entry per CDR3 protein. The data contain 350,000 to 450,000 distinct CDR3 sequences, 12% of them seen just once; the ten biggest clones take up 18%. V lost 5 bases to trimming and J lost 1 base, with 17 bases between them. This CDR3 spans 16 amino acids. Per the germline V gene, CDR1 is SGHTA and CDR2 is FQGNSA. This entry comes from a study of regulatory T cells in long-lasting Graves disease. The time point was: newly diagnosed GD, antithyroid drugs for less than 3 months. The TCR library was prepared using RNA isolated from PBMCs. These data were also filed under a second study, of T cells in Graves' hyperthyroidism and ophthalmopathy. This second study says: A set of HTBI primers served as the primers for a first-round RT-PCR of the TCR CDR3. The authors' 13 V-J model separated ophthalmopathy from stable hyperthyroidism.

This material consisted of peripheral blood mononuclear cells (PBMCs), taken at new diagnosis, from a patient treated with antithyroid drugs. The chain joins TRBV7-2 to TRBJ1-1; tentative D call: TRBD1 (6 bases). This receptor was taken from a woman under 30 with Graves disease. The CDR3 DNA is TGTGCCAGCAGCAACTATCCCAGGGGCACGAACACTGAAGCTTTCTTT. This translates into CASSNYPRGTNTEAFF.